The entry that follows covers one TCR beta chain sequence. Its antigen is currently unknown. The data originate from a study of OX40 agonist ivuxolimab in advanced cancers. About the study: The patients got ivuxolimab, which is an agonistic anti-OX40 (CD134) antibody.

The germline gives CDR1 SGHTA, CDR2 FQGNSA. The junction had 8 bases not matched to a gene; V was cut back by 3 bases and J by 10 bases. The CDR3 is 16 amino acids. Clones were sequenced by immunoSEQ multiplex PCR, and TCRdb holds only the in-frame ones, with some missing. The profile covers about 74,000 clones, with more than 75% appearing a single time and about 0.9% taken by the ten largest. General study results and limits: Clonal expansion from baseline to week 6 occurred in both CD4+ and CD8+ T cells.

The specimen comprised CD4+ or CD8+ T cells sorted from blood, sampled in a trial of the OX40 agonist ivuxolimab. V and J are TRBV7-2 and TRBJ2-1; 14 nucleotides agree with TRBD2. This receptor was obtained from an adult with an advanced solid tumor such as melanoma, head and neck, liver or kidney cancer. The CDR3 coding sequence is TGTGCCAGCAGCTTCCGCGCGGGACTAGCGGGAGAGGAGCAGTTCTTC. It yields the protein CASSFRAGLAGEEQFF.